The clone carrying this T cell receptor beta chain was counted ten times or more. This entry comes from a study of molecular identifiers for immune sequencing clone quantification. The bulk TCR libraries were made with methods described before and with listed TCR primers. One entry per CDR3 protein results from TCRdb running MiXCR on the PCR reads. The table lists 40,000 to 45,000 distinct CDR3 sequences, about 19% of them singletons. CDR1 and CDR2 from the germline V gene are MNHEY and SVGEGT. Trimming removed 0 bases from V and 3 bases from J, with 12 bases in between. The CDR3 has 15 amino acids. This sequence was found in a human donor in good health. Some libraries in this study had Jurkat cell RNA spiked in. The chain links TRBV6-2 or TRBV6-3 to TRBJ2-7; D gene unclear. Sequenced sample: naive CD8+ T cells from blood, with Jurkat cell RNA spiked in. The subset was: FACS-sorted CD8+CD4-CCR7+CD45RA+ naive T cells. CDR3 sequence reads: CASSYSGTINYEQYF. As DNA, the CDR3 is TGTGCCAGCAGTTACTCGGGCACTATCAACTACGAGCAGTACTTC.